Listed below are T cell receptor beta chains from one sample, sequenced in a study of T cells in Graves' hyperthyroidism and ophthalmopathy. TCRdb itself ran the multiplex PCR reads through MiXCR, one entry per CDR3 protein. The sample has 300,000 to 450,000 distinct CDR3 sequences, approximately 15% seen once; the top ten hold roughly a fifth. The specimen sequenced was blood. The receptor source for this set is a woman aged 25 to 39 with Graves' ophthalmopathy. Each CDR3 is given with its conserved first and last residue. The order of the fields is clone size, J gene, V gene, D gene, CDR3 protein, CDR3 DNA. D genes are given only for firm matches. Rows give clone size only sometimes, using once, few, many, or a class for an expanded clone.

many TRBJ2-7 TRBV11-2 TRBD1 CASSLGQGEGHYYEQYF TGTGCCAGCAGCTTAGGACAGGGGGAGGGTCACTACTACGAGCAGTACTTC
many TRBJ1-2 TRBV12-3/TRBV12-4 TRBD1 CASSGQDNYGYTF TGTGCCAGCAGCGGACAGGATAACTATGGCTACACCTTC
many TRBJ2-2 TRBV24-1 - CATSDFVYTGELFF TGTGCCACCAGTGATTTTGTCTACACCGGGGAGCTGTTTTTT
- TRBJ1-6 TRBV9 - CASSGGANNSPLHF TGTGCCAGCAGCGGCGGGGCAAATAATTCACCCCTCCACTTT
many TRBJ1-1 TRBV20-1 TRBD1 CSAIDRGSYTEAFF TGCAGTGCCATCGACAGGGGATCGTACACTGAAGCTTTCTTT
many TRBJ2-7 TRBV5-1 - CASSLVFGRAKYEQYF TGCGCCAGCAGCTTGGTGTTCGGCAGGGCTAAGTACGAGCAGTACTTC
many TRBJ1-1 TRBV12-3/TRBV12-4 - CASSPRVGRHTEAFF TGTGCCAGCAGCCCTCGAGTCGGGAGGCACACTGAAGCTTTCTTT
many TRBJ2-3 TRBV18 - CASSPGAHTDTQYF TGTGCCAGCTCACCAGGGGCACACACAGATACGCAGTATTTT
few TRBJ2-2 TRBV12-3/TRBV12-4 - CASSLSFPGELFF TGTGCCAGCAGTTTAAGTTTCCCCGGGGAGCTGTTTTTT
- TRBJ1-1 TRBV19 - CASSIRTGQSGTEAFF TGTGCCAGTAGTATTAGAACCGGACAGTCAGGGACTGAAGCTTTCTTT
many TRBJ2-5 TRBV20-1 TRBD2 CSASPNSWAASGNQETQYF TGCAGTGCTAGCCCTAACTCTTGGGCGGCTAGCGGGAATCAAGAGACCCAGTACTTC
many TRBJ2-3 TRBV7-9 TRBD1 CASSGQGVGTDTQYF TGTGCCAGCAGCGGACAGGGGGTAGGCACAGATACGCAGTATTTT
- TRBJ2-7 TRBV14 - CASSQEGGSSYEQYF TGTGCCAGCAGCCAAGAAGGGGGGAGCTCCTACGAGCAGTACTTC
many TRBJ1-6 TRBV3-1 - CASSQGFDRHYSPLHF TGTGCCAGCAGCCAAGGTTTCGACAGACACTATTCACCCCTCCACTTT
- TRBJ2-5 TRBV20-1 TRBD1 CSAGTAQETQYF TGCAGTGCTGGGACAGCGCAAGAGACCCAGTACTTC
few TRBJ1-1 TRBV20-1 - CSAGEGGINTEAFF TGCAGTGCTGGAGAGGGGGGGATAAACACTGAAGCTTTCTTT
- TRBJ1-5 TRBV20-1 - CSATRVYNQPQHF TGCAGTGCCACCCGGGTCTACAATCAGCCCCAGCATTTT
many TRBJ2-1 TRBV3-1 TRBD2 CASSGGVEQFF TGTGCCAGCAGTGGGGGGGTTGAGCAGTTCTTC
many TRBJ2-5 TRBV7-6 - CASSDTSGGARETQYF TGTGCCAGCAGCGACACTAGTGGGGGGGCGCGAGAGACCCAGTACTTC
many TRBJ2-5 TRBV6-1 TRBD2 CASSQRREAAGGKETQYF TGTGCCAGCAGTCAACGGCGGGAAGCAGCGGGGGGAAAAGAGACCCAGTACTTC
- TRBJ2-7 TRBV9 - CASSVLDKGEQYF TGTGCCAGCAGCGTACTGGATAAGGGCGAGCAGTACTTC
many TRBJ2-1 TRBV11-2 TRBD1 CASSPPWGRTGQSEQFF TGTGCCAGCAGCCCGCCTTGGGGTAGGACAGGCCAGAGTGAGCAGTTCTTC
many TRBJ2-5 TRBV11-2 TRBD2 CASSLELAGFETQYF TGTGCCAGCAGCTTAGAACTAGCGGGCTTCGAGACCCAGTACTTC
many TRBJ1-1 TRBV18 - CASSPQTGKEAFF TGTGCCAGCTCACCGCAAACAGGGAAGGAAGCTTTCTTT
many TRBJ1-5 TRBV30 - CAWNPQAGNQPQHF TGTGCCTGGAACCCGCAGGCAGGCAATCAGCCCCAGCATTTT
many TRBJ1-2 TRBV24-1 TRBD1 CATSDHPGQGAGYTF TGTGCCACCAGTGATCATCCGGGACAGGGGGCCGGCTACACCTTC
many TRBJ2-7 TRBV28 TRBD1 CASSGPGQADYEQYF TGTGCCAGCAGTGGGCCGGGACAGGCCGACTACGAGCAGTACTTC
many TRBJ2-3 TRBV29-1 - CSGQTDQITDTQYF TGCAGCGGCCAGACAGACCAGATCACAGATACGCAGTATTTT
many TRBJ1-1 TRBV25-1 - CASSHRRGEAFF TGTGCCAGCAGTCACCGAAGGGGGGAAGCTTTCTTT
- TRBJ1-1 TRBV28 - CASTAGGGKTNTEAFF TGTGCCAGCACCGCCGGGGGGGGCAAAACGAACACTGAAGCTTTCTTT
many TRBJ2-7 TRBV7-9 - CASSPVGLSRAEQYF TGTGCCAGCAGCCCGGTTGGCCTTAGCAGGGCCGAGCAGTACTTC
many TRBJ1-5 TRBV28 - CASSFLASNQPQHF TGTGCCAGCAGTTTTTTGGCGAGCAATCAGCCCCAGCATTTT
- TRBJ1-2 TRBV2 - CASSDQGNYGYTF TGTGCCAGCAGTGATCAGGGGAACTATGGCTACACCTTC
few TRBJ1-2 TRBV6-1 - CASQDIVGEGYTF TGTGCCAGTCAGGATATAGTAGGTGAAGGCTACACCTTC
medium-sized TRBJ2-7 TRBV11-3 - CASSSLNSYEQYF TGTGCCAGCAGCTCCCTGAACAGCTACGAGCAGTACTTC
many TRBJ2-3 TRBV18 - CASSPPPGTDTQYF TGTGCCAGCTCACCACCGCCCGGGACGGATACGCAGTATTTT
- TRBJ2-1 TRBV11-2 - CASSHIPGTALYNEQFF TGTGCCAGCAGCCACATACCGGGGACCGCGCTGTACAATGAGCAGTTCTTC
- TRBJ1-2 TRBV28 TRBD1 CASSLLGSGTGNGYTF TGTGCCAGCAGTTTATTGGGGTCCGGGACAGGGAATGGCTACACCTTC
- TRBJ2-3 TRBV3-1 TRBD2 CASSRGTSGGAGDTQYF TGTGCCAGCAGTCGGGGGACTAGCGGGGGGGCTGGAGATACGCAGTATTTT
many TRBJ2-7 TRBV20-1 - CSARDPGPGLEQYF TGCAGTGCTAGAGATCCAGGCCCGGGGCTCGAGCAGTACTTC